The rows below give T cell receptor beta chains drawn from one sample of a study of blood T cell repertoires in COVID-19. This table comes from immunoSEQ multiplex PCR, and its TCRdb copy is limited to in-frame clones, with some not included. Of 150,000 to 200,000 clones detected, about 74% appear once; the ten largest clones hold less than 3%. The sequenced material came from peripheral blood. These TCRs come from a woman of 80 years or more with acute or convalescent COVID-19. Both conserved end residues are trimmed from each CDR3.

v_gene: TRBV5-4; CDR3aa: ASSYLAGGRQETQY
v_gene: TRBV4-1; CDR3aa: ASSRGPGQGGPYEQY
v_gene: TRBV3-1/TRBV3-2; CDR3aa: ASSQGWTGGFYEQY
v_gene: TRBV18; CDR3aa: ASSLEAIGEKLF
v_gene: TRBV7-7; CDR3aa: ASSAGAATIETQY
v_gene: TRBV3-1/TRBV3-2; CDR3aa: ASSQANTIY
v_gene: TRBV5-4; CDR3aa: ASSKQGFQPQH
v_gene: TRBV6-4; CDR3aa: ASSDSTGEAF
v_gene: TRBV3-1/TRBV3-2; CDR3aa: ASSQDSRVPGGYT
v_gene: TRBV7-2; CDR3aa: ASSLEATTQY
v_gene: TRBV3-1/TRBV3-2; CDR3aa: ASSRSESNTEAF
v_gene: TRBV19; CDR3aa: ASSPTTTRETQY
v_gene: TRBV12-3/TRBV12-4; CDR3aa: ATQGDDSYGYT
v_gene: TRBV7-2; CDR3aa: ASSPQGTAEEKLF
v_gene: TRBV14; CDR3aa: ASSGQYLNEQF